This entry lists 30 T cell receptor beta chains sequenced from one sample in a study of glioma-infiltrating T cells. Using RNA template, CDR3s of TCR alpha and beta were amplified with iRepertoire arm-PCR. TCRdb called the multiplex PCR reads again in MiXCR, with one record for every CDR3 protein. The sample lists a few hundred thousand distinct CDR3 sequences, 41% occurring once. The specimen sequenced was glioma tissue, nonneoplastic brain tissue, or PBMCs (not recorded which). Receptor source: a human donor with low-grade glioma or glioblastoma, undergoing nonglioma brain surgery, or in good health (not recorded which).

This chain uses TRBV4-1 with TRBJ2-7, with D perhaps being TRBD1 or TRBD2 (5 bases each). Germline loops: CDR1 MGHRA, CDR2 YSYEKL. There are 15 residues in the CDR3. The V end lost 4 bases, the J end lost 0 bases, and 13 bases lay between the germline ends. CDR3 in amino acids: CASSPTGPSSYEQYF. CDR3 DNA sequence: TGCGCCAGCAGCCCGACGGGACCGAGCTCCTACGAGCAGTACTTC.

This clonotype was seen a single time. Just one base apart from a much larger clone, this may be a read error. This chain joins TRBV27 and TRBJ1-5, with D unclear. Germline CDR1 reads MNHEY; CDR2 reads SMNVEV (reference sequence). V dropped 4 bases and J dropped 4 bases, with 14 bases sitting between them. The CDR3 length is 15 residues. The CDR3 protein is CASSSGRQNNQPQHF. Written as DNA, the CDR3 is TGTGCCAGCAGTTCTGGTCGGCAGAATAATCAGCCCCAGCATTTT.

This clonotype was seen ten or more times. The V call is TRBV28, the J call TRBJ1-1; TRBD1 is a possible D gene (6 bases). CDR3 size: 12 residues. Germline CDR1 and CDR2: MDHEN and SYDVKM. V was trimmed by 5 bases and J by 11 bases, leaving 15 bases between them. The chain's CDR3 is CASSLRRGAAFF. Written as DNA, the CDR3 is TGTGCCAGCAGTCTCCGCCGGGGGGCCGCTTTCTTT.

V usage is TRBV24-1 and J usage is TRBJ2-3; no clear D. The DNA end is a closer match to TRBJ1-5, so the J assignment may be wrong. The CDR3 spans 18 residues. Looked up from germline, CDR1 is KGHDR and CDR2 is SFDVKD. The CDR3 DNA follows: TGTGCCACCAGTGATTCGAGTCTAGCTGATTCTAGCACAGATACGCAGCATTTT. Translating gives CATSDSSLADSSTDTQHF.

The chain carries TRBV12-3 or TRBV12-4 and TRBJ1-1; D is undetermined. There are 11 residues in the CDR3. Trimming cost V 10 bases and J 8 bases, with 14 bases left between them. This CDR3 reads CATSKGIEAFF. DNA of the CDR3: TGTGCCACCTCTAAAGGGATCGAAGCTTTCTTT.

This chain connects TRBV19 to TRBJ1-1; D is ambiguous. The CDR3 sequence is 13 residues long. Trimming removed 1 base at V and 7 bases at J, with 10 bases between. Per the germline V gene, CDR1 is LNHDA and CDR2 is SQIVND (reference sequence). CDR3 sequence: CASSIVAGSEAFF. CDR3 DNA: TGTGCCAGTAGTATAGTGGCCGGGAGTGAAGCTTTCTTT.

Notes on this clonotype: Since a much larger clone is just one base distant, this may be a read error. The chain is built from TRBV28 and TRBJ1-1, with D uncertain. Germline values: CDR1 MDHEN, CDR2 SYDVKM. Trimming took off 9 bases at V and 3 bases at J, with 8 bases between the two ends. The CDR3 sequence is 11 residues long. The CDR3 region is CARRSDTEAFF. CDR3 nucleotide sequence: TGTGCCAGGAGGTCTGACACTGAAGCTTTCTTT.

The chain carries TRBV20-1 and TRBJ2-7; 13 nucleotides match TRBD2. Trimming at V came to 3 bases and at J to 2 bases, leaving 4 bases not matched to a gene. CDR3 length equals 15 residues. The germline gives CDR1 DFQATT, CDR2 SNEGSKA (reference sequence). CDR3 region: CSARLTSGRAYEQYF. The DNA of the CDR3 is TGCAGTGCTAGGCTTACTAGCGGGAGGGCCTACGAGCAGTACTTC.

The gene calls are TRBV5-1 and TRBJ2-3, with D possibly matching TRBD2 (7 bases). The CDR3 is made up of 12 amino acids. Germline V gene sequence: CDR1 SGHRS, CDR2 YFSETQ. V was pared by 5 bases and J by 9 bases, with 13 bases between. The CDR3: CASSFEGGTQYF. The CDR3 nucleotides read TGCGCCAGCAGTTTTGAGGGGGGGACGCAGTATTTT.

This clonotype was observed a handful of times. The J gene is TRBJ1-6, the V gene TRBV2; 7 bases align to TRBD1. This CDR3 spans 13 amino acids. V was pared by 8 bases and J by 5 bases, with 3 bases of the junction left unmatched. CDR1 and CDR2 from the germline V gene are SNHLY and FYNNEI. CDR3 loop: CASSGTDNSPLHF. The CDR3 DNA sequence: TGTGCCAGCTCCGGGACAGATAATTCACCCCTCCACTTT.

The chain combines TRBV7-3 with TRBJ1-6; D may be TRBD1 (5 bases). Germline V gene sequence: CDR1 SGHTA, CDR2 FQGTGA. CDR3 length equals 15 residues. The V end was cut by 7 bases, the J end by 7 bases, with 17 bases between. Here the CDR3 reads CASTQRGGGNSPLHF. The CDR3 DNA follows: TGTGCCAGCACCCAAAGGGGAGGAGGGAATTCACCCCTCCACTTT.

The table lists this clonotype with a few counts. The V and J genes are TRBV7-2 and TRBJ2-3; D may be TRBD1 (6 bases). V lost 1 base and J 1 base, leaving 9 bases between the germline ends. In germline, CDR1 is SGHTA, CDR2 FQGNSA. CDR3 length: 15 amino acids. DNA of the CDR3: TGTGCCAGCAGCTTAGACCACAGGGGCACAGATACGCAGTATTTT. Translation: CASSLDHRGTDTQYF.

A note on this clonotype: At one boundary the junction diverges from the germline segment, which might be a read error. This CDR3 reads CSATGTGGRVF. The CDR3 DNA reads as TGCAGTGCTACAGGGACAGGGGGCAGGGTCTTC. V usage is TRBV20-1 and J usage is TRBJ2-7, with 12 positions matching TRBD1. The germline CDR1 and CDR2 sequences are DFQATT and SNEGSKA (reference sequence). The CDR3 is 11 residues long.

The sample holds a few counts of this clonotype. The rearrangement links TRBV28 to TRBJ2-7, with D perhaps TRBD1 or TRBD2 (6 bases each). The CDR3 sequence is 15 residues long. Germline V gene sequence: CDR1 MDHEN, CDR2 SYDVKM. Trimming left V 3 bases short and J 1 base short, with 13 bases between. Written as DNA, the CDR3 is TGTGCCAGCAGTTTCGGAGGGACAAATTCCTACGAGCAGTACTTC. Translation gives CASSFGGTNSYEQYF.

Concerning this clonotype itself: A junction end diverges from the germline sequence, so it may reflect a read error. The rearrangement uses TRBV20-1 and TRBJ1-4; D is uncertain. CDR1 DFQATT and CDR2 SNEGSKA come from the germline V gene (reference sequence). The CDR3 contains 14 residues. CDR3 sequence: CSAPYGGTNEKMFF. CDR3 nucleotides: TGCAGTGCTCCCTATGGTGGAACTAATGAAAAAATGTTTTTT.

A word on this clonotype: This clone may be a read error of a much larger clone one base away. The CDR3 bases are TGTGCCAGCAGTTTCAACAGGGTGATTGGAAAACTGTTTTTT. This gives the protein CASSFNRVIGKLFF. This chain joins TRBV28 and TRBJ1-4; TRBD1 might be the D (6 bases). Trimming removed 3 bases from V and 10 bases from J, with 15 bases in between. The CDR3 has 14 residues. Germline V CDR1 and CDR2: MDHEN, SYDVKM.

CDR3 nucleotide sequence: TGTGCCAGCAGCCCGGGACGGCCGAACACTGAAGCTTTCTTT. It is translated as CASSPGRPNTEAFF. This chain uses TRBV3-1 with TRBJ1-1; a possible D gene is TRBD1 (5 bases). Trimming shortened V by 4 bases and J by 1 base, and 10 bases separated the two germline ends. Germline CDR1 is LGHDT and CDR2 is YNNKEL (reference sequence). This CDR3 spans 14 amino acids.

CDR3 nucleotides: TGTGCCAGTAGTAGGGGGCAGACTACTGAGCAGTTCTTC. This sequence encodes CASSRGQTTEQFF. This chain links TRBV19 with TRBJ2-1, with TRBD1 as a possible D gene (6 bases). Trimming took off 4 bases at V and 9 bases at J, with 13 bases between the two ends. From germline, CDR1 is LNHDA and CDR2 SQIVND (reference sequence). The length of the CDR3 is 13 residues.

The rearrangement uses TRBV20-1 and TRBJ2-7; D is uncertain. Germline CDR1 DFQATT, CDR2 SNEGSKA (reference sequence). Trimming cost V 0 bases and J 2 bases, with 17 bases left between them. The CDR3 covers 16 residues. In DNA, the CDR3 is TGCAGTGCTAGAGATCGGACCTACCATATCGCCTACGAGCAGTACTTC. The encoded protein is CSARDRTYHIAYEQYF.

A note on this clonotype: Just one base apart from a much larger clone, this may be a read error. The CDR3 does not close with the conserved phenylalanine or tryptophan, likely indicating a read error. The chain is built from TRBV20-1 and TRBJ2-7; 10 nucleotides agree with TRBD2. The CDR3 totals 13 residues. The J segment lost 2 bases and the V segment lost 2 bases, leaving 0 bases of the junction unmatched. Germline CDR1 reads DFQATT; CDR2 reads SNEGSKA (reference sequence). The chain's CDR3 is CSARLAGAYEQYL. The CDR3 DNA sequence: TGCAGTGCTAGACTAGCGGGAGCCTACGAGCAGTACCTC.

Notes on this clonotype: Compared with germline, one end of the junction differs, possibly owing to a read error. The rearrangement joins TRBV19 to TRBJ1-1; 7 bases agree with TRBD1. Germline CDR1 and CDR2: LNHDA and SQIVND (reference sequence). CDR3 length equals 16 residues. The CDR3 DNA is TGTGCCAGTAGTCCTGGGGGGGGACAGATGAACACTGAAGCTCTCTTT. It codes for CASSPGGGQMNTEALF. The full variable domain, its missing parts supplied by reference TRBV19 and TRBJ1-1, is DGGITQSPKYLFRKEGQNVTLSCEQNLNHDAMYWYRQDPGQGLRLIYYSQIVNDFQKGDIAEGYSVSREKKESFPLTVTSAQKNPTAFYLCASSPGGGQMNTEALFGQGTRLTVV.

To note about this clonotype: A junction boundary mismatches the germline segment, possibly from a read error. The CDR3 reads CSASRRGNTEELFF. In nucleotides, the CDR3 is TGCAGTGCTTCCAGGAGGGGGAATACCGAGGAGCTGTTTTTT. The V call is TRBV20-1, the J call TRBJ2-2; D tentatively fits TRBD1 or TRBD2 (6 bases each). The CDR3 spans 14 residues. Germline V gene data show CDR1 as DFQATT and CDR2 as SNEGSKA (reference sequence).

This clonotype was counted a few times. Since a much larger clone is just one base distant, this may be a read error. The conserved final phenylalanine or tryptophan is absent from the CDR3, which likely points to a read error. V is TRBV6-1 and J is TRBJ2-3; 8 bases align to TRBD1. The CDR3 consists of 14 residues. Germline V gene sequence: CDR1 MNHNS, CDR2 SASEGT. V was pared by 6 bases and J by 3 bases, with 5 bases of the junction left unmatched. In DNA, the CDR3 is TGTGCCAGCAGGTCGGACAGGGCGACAGATACGCAGTATTCT. Translation: CASRSDRATDTQYS.

Of note for this clonotype: A much larger clone differs from this one at a single base, so this may be a read error. V gene TRBV6-2 or TRBV6-3 combines with J gene TRBJ2-7, with 7 nucleotides matching TRBD1. Germline CDR1 and CDR2: MNHEY and SVGEGT. J was trimmed by 4 bases and V by 5 bases; bases with no gene match: 11. The length of the CDR3 is 15 residues. The DNA of the CDR3 is TGTGCCAGCAGTCATACCTGGACAGGCCCTTACGAGCAGTACTTC. This encodes CASSHTWTGPYEQYF.

This clonotype was observed at least ten times. V gene TRBV27 combines with J gene TRBJ1-5, with D uncertain. The CDR3 extends over 17 amino acids. CDR1 and CDR2 (germline): MNHEY, SMNVEV (reference sequence). V was cut by 4 bases and J by 5 bases, with 21 bases left in between. In DNA form, the CDR3 reads TGTGCCAGCAGTTACCGTCAGTTAGGCACATGGGATCAGCCCCAGCATTTT. Amino acid sequence: CASSYRQLGTWDQPQHF.

With respect to this clonotype: At one boundary the junction diverges from the germline segment, which might be a read error. J is TRBJ1-5 and V is TRBV15; D is ambiguous. Germline V gene lookup returns CDR1 LNHNV and CDR2 YYDKDF (reference sequence). This CDR3 is built from 15 residues. CDR3 DNA sequence: TGTGCCACAGCCCACGGCCCTGATAGCAATCAGCCCAAGCATTTT. Protein sequence: CATAHGPDSNQPKHF.

This clonotype has ten or more counts. The chain uses TRBV6-6 and TRBJ2-7; D gene unclear. The CDR3 length is 15 residues. Germline V gene sequence: CDR1 MNHNY, CDR2 SVGAGI (reference sequence). V was shortened by 0 bases and J by 2 bases, with 11 bases between the two germline ends. Here the CDR3 reads CASSYSVPATYEQYF. As DNA, the CDR3 is TGTGCCAGCAGTTACTCGGTTCCAGCGACCTACGAGCAGTACTTC.

This clonotype was seen more than once but under ten times. The chain joins TRBV3-1 to TRBJ2-7; 9 bases align to TRBD2. CDR1 LGHDT and CDR2 YNNKEL come from the germline V gene (reference sequence). Trimming removed 4 bases from V and 6 bases from J; junction bases left unmatched: 7. This CDR3 is built from 14 residues. The CDR3 nucleotides are TGTGCCAGCAGCCCTCTCGGTAGCGGGGGCGAGCAGTACTTC. Amino acid sequence: CASSPLGSGGEQYF.

V usage is TRBV25-1 and J usage is TRBJ1-6; 9 bases map to TRBD1. V shed 0 bases, J shed 7 bases, and the junction held 4 bases outside the gene matches. This CDR3 spans 16 amino acids. CDR1 and CDR2 from the germline V gene are MGHDK and SYGVNS. Here the CDR3 reads CASSEYEGTGNSPLHF. CDR3 nucleotide sequence: TGTGCCAGCAGTGAATATGAGGGGACAGGGAATTCACCCCTCCACTTT.

This clonotype was seen at least ten times. The chain uses TRBV28 and TRBJ1-5; D not resolved. This CDR3 has 15 amino acids. The germline CDR1 and CDR2 sequences are MDHEN and SYDVKM. V was shortened by 1 base and J by 0 bases, with 7 bases between the two germline ends. The CDR3: CASSLLTYSNQPQHF. CDR3 in DNA: TGTGCCAGCAGTTTATTGACGTATAGCAATCAGCCCCAGCATTTT. Drawing the rest from reference TRBV28 and TRBJ1-5, the complete variable domain is DVKVTQSSRYLVKRTGEKVFLECVQDMDHENMFWYRQDPGLGLRLIYFSYDVKMKEKGDIPEGYSVSREKKERFSLILESASTNQTSMYLCASSLLTYSNQPQHFGDGTRLSIL.